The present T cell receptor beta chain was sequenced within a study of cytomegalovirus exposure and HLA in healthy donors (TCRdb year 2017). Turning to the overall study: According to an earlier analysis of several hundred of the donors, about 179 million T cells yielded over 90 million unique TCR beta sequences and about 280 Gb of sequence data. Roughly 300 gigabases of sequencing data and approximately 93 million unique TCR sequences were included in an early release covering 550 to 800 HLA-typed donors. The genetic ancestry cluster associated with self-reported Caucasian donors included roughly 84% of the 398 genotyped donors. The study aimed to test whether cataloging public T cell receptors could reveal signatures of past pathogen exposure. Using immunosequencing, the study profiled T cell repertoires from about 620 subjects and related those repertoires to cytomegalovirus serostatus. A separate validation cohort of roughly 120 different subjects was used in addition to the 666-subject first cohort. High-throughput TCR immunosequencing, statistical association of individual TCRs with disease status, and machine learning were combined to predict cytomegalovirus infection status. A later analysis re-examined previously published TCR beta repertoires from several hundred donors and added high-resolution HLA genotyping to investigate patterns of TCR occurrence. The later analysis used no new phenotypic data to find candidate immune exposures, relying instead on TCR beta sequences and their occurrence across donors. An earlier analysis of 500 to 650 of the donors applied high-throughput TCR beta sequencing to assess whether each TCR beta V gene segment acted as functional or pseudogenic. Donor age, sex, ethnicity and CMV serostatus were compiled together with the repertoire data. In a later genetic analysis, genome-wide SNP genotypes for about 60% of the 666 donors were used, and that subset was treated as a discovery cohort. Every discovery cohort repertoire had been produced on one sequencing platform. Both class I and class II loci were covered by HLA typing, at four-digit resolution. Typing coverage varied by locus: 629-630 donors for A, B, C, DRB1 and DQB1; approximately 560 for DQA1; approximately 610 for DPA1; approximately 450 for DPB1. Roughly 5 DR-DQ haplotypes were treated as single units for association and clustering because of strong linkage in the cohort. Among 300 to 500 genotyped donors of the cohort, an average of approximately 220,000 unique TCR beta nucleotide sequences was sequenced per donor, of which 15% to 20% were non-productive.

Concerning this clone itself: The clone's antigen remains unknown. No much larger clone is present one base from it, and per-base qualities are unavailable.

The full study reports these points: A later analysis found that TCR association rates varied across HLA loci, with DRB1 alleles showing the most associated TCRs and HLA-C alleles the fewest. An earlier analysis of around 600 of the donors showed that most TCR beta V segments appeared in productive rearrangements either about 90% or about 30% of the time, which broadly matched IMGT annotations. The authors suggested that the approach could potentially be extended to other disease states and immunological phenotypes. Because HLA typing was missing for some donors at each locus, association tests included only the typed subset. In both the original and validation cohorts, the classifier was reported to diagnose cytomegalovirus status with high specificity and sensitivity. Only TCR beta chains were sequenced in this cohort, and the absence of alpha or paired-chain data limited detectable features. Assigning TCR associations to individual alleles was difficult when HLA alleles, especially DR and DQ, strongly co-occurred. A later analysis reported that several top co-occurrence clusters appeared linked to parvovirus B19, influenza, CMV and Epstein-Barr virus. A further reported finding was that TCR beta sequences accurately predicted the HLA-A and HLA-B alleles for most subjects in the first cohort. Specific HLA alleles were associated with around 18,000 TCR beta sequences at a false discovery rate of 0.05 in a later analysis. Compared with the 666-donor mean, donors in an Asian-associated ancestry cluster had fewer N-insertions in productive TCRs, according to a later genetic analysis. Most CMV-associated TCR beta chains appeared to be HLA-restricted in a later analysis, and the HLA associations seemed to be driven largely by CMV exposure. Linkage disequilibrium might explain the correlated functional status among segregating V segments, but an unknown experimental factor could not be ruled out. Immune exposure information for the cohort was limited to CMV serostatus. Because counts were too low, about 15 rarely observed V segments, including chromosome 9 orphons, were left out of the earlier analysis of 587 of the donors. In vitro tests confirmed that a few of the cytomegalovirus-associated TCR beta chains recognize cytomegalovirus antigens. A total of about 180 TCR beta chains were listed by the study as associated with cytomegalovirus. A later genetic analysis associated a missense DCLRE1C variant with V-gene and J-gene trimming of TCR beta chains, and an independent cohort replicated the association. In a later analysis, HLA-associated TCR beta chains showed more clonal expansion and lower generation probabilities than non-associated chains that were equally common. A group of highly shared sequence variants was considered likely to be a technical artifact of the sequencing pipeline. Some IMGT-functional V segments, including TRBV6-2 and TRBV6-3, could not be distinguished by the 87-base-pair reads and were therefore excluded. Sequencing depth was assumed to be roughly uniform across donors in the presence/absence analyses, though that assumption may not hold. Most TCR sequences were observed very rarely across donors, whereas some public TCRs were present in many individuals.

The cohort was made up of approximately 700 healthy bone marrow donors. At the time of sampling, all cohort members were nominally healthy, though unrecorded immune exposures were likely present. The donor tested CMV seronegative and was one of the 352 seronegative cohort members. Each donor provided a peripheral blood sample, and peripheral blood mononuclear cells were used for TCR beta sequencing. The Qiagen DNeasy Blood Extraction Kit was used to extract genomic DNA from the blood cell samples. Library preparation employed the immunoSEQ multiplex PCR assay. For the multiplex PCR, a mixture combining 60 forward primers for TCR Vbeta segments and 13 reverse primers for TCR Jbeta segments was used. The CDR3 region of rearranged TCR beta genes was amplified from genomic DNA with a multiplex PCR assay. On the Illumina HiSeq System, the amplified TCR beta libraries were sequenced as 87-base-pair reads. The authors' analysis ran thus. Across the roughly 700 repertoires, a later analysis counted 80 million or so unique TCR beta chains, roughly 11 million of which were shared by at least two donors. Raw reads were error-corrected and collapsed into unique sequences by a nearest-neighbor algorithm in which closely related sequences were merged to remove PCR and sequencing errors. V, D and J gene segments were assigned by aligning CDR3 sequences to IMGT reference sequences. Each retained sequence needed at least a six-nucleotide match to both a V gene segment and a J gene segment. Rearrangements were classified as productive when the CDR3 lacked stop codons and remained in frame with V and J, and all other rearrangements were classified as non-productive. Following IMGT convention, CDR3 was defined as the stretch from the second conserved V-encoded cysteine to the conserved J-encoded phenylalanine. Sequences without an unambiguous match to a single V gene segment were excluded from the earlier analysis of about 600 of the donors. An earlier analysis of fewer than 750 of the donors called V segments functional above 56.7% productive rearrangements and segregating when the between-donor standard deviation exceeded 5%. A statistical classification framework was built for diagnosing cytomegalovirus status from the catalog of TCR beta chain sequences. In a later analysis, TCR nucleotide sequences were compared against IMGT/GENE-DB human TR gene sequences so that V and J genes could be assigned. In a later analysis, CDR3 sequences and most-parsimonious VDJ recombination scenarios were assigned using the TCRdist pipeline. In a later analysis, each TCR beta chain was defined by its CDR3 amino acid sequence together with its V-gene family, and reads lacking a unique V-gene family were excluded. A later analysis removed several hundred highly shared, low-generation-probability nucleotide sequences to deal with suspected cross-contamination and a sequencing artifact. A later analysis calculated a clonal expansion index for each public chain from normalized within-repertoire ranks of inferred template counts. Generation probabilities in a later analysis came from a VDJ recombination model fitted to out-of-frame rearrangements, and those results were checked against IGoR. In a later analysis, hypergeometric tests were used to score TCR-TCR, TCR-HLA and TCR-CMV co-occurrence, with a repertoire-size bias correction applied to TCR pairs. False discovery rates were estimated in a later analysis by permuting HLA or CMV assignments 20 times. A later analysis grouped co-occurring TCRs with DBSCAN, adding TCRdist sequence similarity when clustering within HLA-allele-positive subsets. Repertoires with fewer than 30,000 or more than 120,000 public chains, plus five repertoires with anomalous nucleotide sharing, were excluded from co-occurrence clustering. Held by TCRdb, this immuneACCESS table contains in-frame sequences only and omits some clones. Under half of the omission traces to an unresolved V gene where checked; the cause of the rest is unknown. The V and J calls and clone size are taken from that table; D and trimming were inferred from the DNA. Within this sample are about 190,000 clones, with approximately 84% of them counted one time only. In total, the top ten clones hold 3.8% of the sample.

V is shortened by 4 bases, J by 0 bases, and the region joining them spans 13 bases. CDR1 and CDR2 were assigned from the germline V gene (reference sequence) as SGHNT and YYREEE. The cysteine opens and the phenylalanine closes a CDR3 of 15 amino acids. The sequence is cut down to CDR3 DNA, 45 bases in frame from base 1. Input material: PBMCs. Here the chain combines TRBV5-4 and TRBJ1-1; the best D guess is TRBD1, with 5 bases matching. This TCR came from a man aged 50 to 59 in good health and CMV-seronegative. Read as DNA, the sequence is TGTGCCAGCAGCGGTGGGGCCCAAATGAACACTGAAGCTTTCTTT. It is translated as CASSGGAQMNTEAFF.